The 26 T cell receptor beta chains below come from one sample, sequenced in a study of response to subunit inactivated influenza vaccine. TCRdb reprocessed the RT-PCR reads via MiXCR and lists one record per CDR3 protein. The sample includes 630,000 or so distinct CDR3 sequences, around a sixth of them seen just once. The sample was PBMCs from blood, taken about 11 days after vaccination. The receptors were sampled from a man aged 50 to 59 who received an inactivated influenza vaccine.

This clonotype has a handful of counts. The chain links TRBV20-1 to TRBJ2-5; 8 nucleotides match TRBD2. The V gene end was trimmed by 4 bases and the J gene end by 4 bases; junction bases not matched to a gene: 8. Per germline, CDR1 DFQATT and CDR2 SNEGSKA (reference sequence). The CDR3 totals 14 residues. CDR3 amino acids: CSATGGRGPETQYF. The CDR3 nucleotides read TGCAGTGCTACGGGGGGGAGGGGTCCAGAGACCCAGTACTTC.

This clonotype was counted ten times or more. The CDR3 spells CSVDYSGNDEQFF. As DNA, the CDR3 is TGCAGCGTTGACTATAGCGGGAACGATGAGCAGTTCTTC. This chain uses TRBV29-1 with TRBJ2-1; TRBD2 aligns across 8 bases. Germline loops: CDR1 SQVTM, CDR2 ANQGSEA. V shed 3 bases, J shed 8 bases, and the junction held 6 bases outside the gene matches. The CDR3 contains 13 residues.

The V gene is TRBV12-3 or TRBV12-4, the J gene TRBJ2-1, with 9 bases that match TRBD2. Losses at the gene ends were 6 bases for V and 3 bases for J; bases not matched to a gene: 6. The CDR3 length is 15 residues. CDR3 in amino acids: CASRDLAGSYNEQFF. The CDR3 DNA reads as TGTGCCAGCAGAGACCTAGCGGGGAGCTACAATGAGCAGTTCTTC.

The chain employs TRBV12-3 or TRBV12-4 and TRBJ2-7; TRBD2 agrees at 9 bases. V dropped 6 bases and J dropped 3; count of bases not matched to a gene: 3. The CDR3 is 13 residues long. CDR3 protein: CASSVAGDYEQYF. The CDR3 nucleotides are TGTGCCAGCAGCGTAGCGGGGGACTACGAGCAGTACTTC.

The J gene is TRBJ2-1, the V gene TRBV19, with TRBD2 matching over 8 bases. Germline V gives CDR1 LNHDA, CDR2 SQIVND (reference sequence). The CDR3 spans 13 residues. The ends lost 6 bases at V and 8 bases at J; junction bases unmatched: 6. The CDR3 DNA follows: TGTGCCAGTAGCGGACTAGCCCACGATGAGCAGTTCTTC. Residues: CASSGLAHDEQFF.

Ten or more counts support this clonotype. The J gene is TRBJ2-1, the V gene TRBV7-2; D is tentatively TRBD1 or TRBD2 (6 bases each). Trimming cost V 5 bases and J 7 bases, with 15 bases left between them. The CDR3 is 14 amino acids. The germline gives CDR1 SGHTA, CDR2 FQGNSA. The CDR3 spells CASSIWGAKNEQFF. CDR3 DNA: TGTGCCAGCAGCATTTGGGGGGCCAAAAATGAGCAGTTCTTC.

The V call is TRBV7-8, the J call TRBJ2-5, with 9 bases identical to TRBD2. The CDR3 is 16 amino acids. After removal of 3 bases from V and 0 bases from J, the junction contained 5 bases not matched to a gene. Germline-derived CDR1 and CDR2 are SGHVS and FQNEAQ. This chain's CDR3 is CASSFGSGRNQETQYF. In DNA, the CDR3 is TGTGCCAGCAGCTTTGGTAGCGGGAGAAACCAAGAGACCCAGTACTTC.

This sequence joins TRBV6-2 or TRBV6-3 and TRBJ1-1; 8 bases agree with TRBD1. Trimming at V came to 6 bases and at J to 0 bases, leaving 3 bases not matched to a gene. Per the germline V gene, CDR1 is MNHEY and CDR2 is SVGEGT. This CDR3 contains 14 residues. This chain's CDR3 is CASRRQGMNTEAFF. The CDR3 region has the DNA TGTGCCAGCAGAAGACAGGGGATGAACACTGAAGCTTTCTTT.

By share, this clonotype ranks as medium-sized. The rearrangement joins TRBV12-3 or TRBV12-4 to TRBJ1-3; D uncertain. There are 13 residues in the CDR3. V dropped 6 bases and J dropped 4 bases, with 10 bases sitting between them. Written as DNA, the CDR3 is TGTGCCAGCAGACGTTCATCGGGAAACACCATATATTTT. Translated: CASRRSSGNTIYF.

The rearrangement uses TRBV12-3 or TRBV12-4 and TRBJ2-5, with TRBD2 matching 7 bases. V lost 0 bases to trimming and J lost 1 base; unmatched junction nucleotides: 14. This CDR3 contains 19 residues. CDR3 in DNA: TGTGCCAGCAGTTTAGCGCTCGGGAAGTTAGCGGGCGTCCAAGAGACCCAGTACTTC. Translated, it gives CASSLALGKLAGVQETQYF.

This clonotype was found a few times. The rearrangement links TRBV15 to TRBJ2-7, with D unresolved. V lost 0 bases and J 3 bases, leaving 6 bases between the germline ends. Germline CDR1 reads LNHNV; CDR2 reads YYDKDF (reference sequence). The CDR3 runs to 13 residues. The CDR3, as DNA: TGTGCCACCAGCAGAGACCACAACTACGAGCAGTACTTC. Encoded protein: CATSRDHNYEQYF.

CDR3 nucleotides: TGTGCCAGCAGCTTATCAGTCAGTCCGAGCTCCTACGAGCAGTACTTC. It specifies CASSLSVSPSSYEQYF. The chain links TRBV11-1 to TRBJ2-7; D not certain. The CDR3 loop spans 16 amino acids. With 2 bases removed from V and 0 bases from J, the gap between germline ends came to 14 bases. Germline loops: CDR1 SGHAT, CDR2 FQDESV (reference sequence).

The chain combines TRBV9 with TRBJ2-1, with TRBD2 matching 8 bases. Trimming at V came to 4 bases and at J to 5 bases, leaving 8 bases not matched to a gene. Germline values: CDR1 SGDLS, CDR2 YYNGEE. The CDR3 sequence is 15 residues long. CDR3 residues: CASSQLAGRDNEQFF. CDR3 bases: TGTGCCAGCAGCCAGTTAGCGGGGCGCGACAATGAGCAGTTCTTC.

The genes are TRBV10-3 and TRBJ2-7; perhaps TRBD1 as D (5 bases). Germline V gene data show CDR1 as ENHRY and CDR2 as SYGVKD. Trimming removed 5 bases at V and 0 bases at J, with 20 bases between. The CDR3 length is 17 residues. CDR3 nucleotide sequence: TGTGCCATCAGTTCCCCAATGGGGCAGGCCCTCTCCTACGAGCAGTACTTC. Encoded protein: CAISSPMGQALSYEQYF.

The V and J genes are TRBV7-9 and TRBJ1-1; D not resolved. Germline V gene data show CDR1 as SEHNR and CDR2 as FQNEAQ (reference sequence). The CDR3 consists of 12 residues. The CDR3 sequence: CACRAANTEAFF. CDR3 DNA: TGTGCTTGCCGGGCGGCGAACACTGAAGCTTTCTTT.

The CDR3, as DNA: TGCGCCAGCAGCCAAGATTACAGGGCGAACACTGAAGCTTTCTTT. Its translation: CASSQDYRANTEAFF. The V call is TRBV4-1, the J call TRBJ1-1; D perhaps matches TRBD1 (6 bases). This CDR3 spans 15 amino acids. CDR1 is MGHRA and CDR2 is YSYEKL in the germline V gene. V lost 0 bases to trimming and J lost 1 base, with 9 bases between them.

The J gene is TRBJ2-1, the V gene TRBV7-2; 12 nucleotides align to TRBD2. This CDR3 is 16 amino acids long. Germline trimming cut 6 bases from V and 8 bases from J; bases unmatched to any gene: 11. Germline CDR1 is SGHTA and CDR2 is FQGNSA. For the CDR3, the DNA is TGTGCCAGCAGTCAAGGACTAGCGGGACCGTCCGATGAGCAGTTCTTC. It is translated as CASSQGLAGPSDEQFF.

This clonotype was observed a handful of times. V and J are TRBV29-1 and TRBJ2-3; D gene ambiguous. The CDR3 contains 12 residues. Germline V CDR1 and CDR2: SQVTM, ANQGSEA. V dropped 4 bases and J dropped 3 bases, with 8 bases sitting between them. The CDR3 loop is CSVGGNTDTQYF. Written as DNA, the CDR3 is TGCAGCGTTGGGGGTAATACAGATACGCAGTATTTT.

This clonotype occurred once. The J gene is TRBJ2-1, the V gene TRBV28, with 9 bases aligning to TRBD1. V lost 5 bases and J lost 7; bases outside the gene matches: 12. This CDR3 contains 16 residues. The germline V gene has CDR1 MDHEN and CDR2 SYDVKM. CDR3 nucleotides: TGTGCCAGCAGTCCGGGATCCGGGACAGGGCCTAATGAGCAGTTCTTC. Its translation is CASSPGSGTGPNEQFF.

V gene TRBV12-3 or TRBV12-4 combines with J gene TRBJ1-2, with D possibly TRBD1 on 6 matching bases. The CDR3 totals 12 residues. The V end was cut by 5 bases, the J end by 8 bases, with 12 bases between. CDR3 amino acids: CASSLPGHGYTF. DNA of the CDR3: TGTGCCAGCAGTCTTCCGGGACACGGCTACACCTTC.

The chain has TRBV5-1 and TRBJ2-1, with 10 nucleotides matching TRBD1. V gave up 4 bases and J gave up 4 bases; unmatched junction bases: 11. The V gene's germline CDR1 is SGHRS and CDR2 YFSETQ. The CDR3 sequence is 17 residues long. The CDR3 reads CASSPGDRGSPYNEQFF. As DNA, the CDR3 is TGCGCCAGCAGCCCCGGGGACAGGGGATCCCCTTACAATGAGCAGTTCTTC.

The table lists this clonotype with a few counts. The chain couples TRBV4-2 to TRBJ2-3; either TRBD1 or TRBD2 may supply D (5 bases each). Germline loops: CDR1 LGHNA, CDR2 YNFKEQ. The CDR3 length is 18 residues. V was cut by 0 bases and J by 2 bases, with 18 bases left in between. The CDR3, as DNA: TGTGCCAGCAGCCAAGATAGGGGTTTGAGCGGCCCCACAGATACGCAGTATTTT. It codes for CASSQDRGLSGPTDTQYF.

In this sample, this clonotype turned up a few times. V and J are TRBV5-8 and TRBJ1-4, with D possibly TRBD1 on 6 matching bases. The CDR3 runs to 16 residues. Germline V lookup: CDR1 SGHTS, CDR2 YDEGEE. The ends were cut back, 4 bases at V and 3 bases at J, with 16 bases in the middle. The CDR3 nucleotides are TGTGCCAGCAGCCCCACGGCGGGGGCCTCTAATGAAAAACTGTTTTTT. As protein: CASSPTAGASNEKLFF.

This clonotype came up a few times. This chain uses TRBV4-1 with TRBJ2-7; D gene uncertain. This CDR3 contains 14 residues. The germline CDR1 and CDR2 sequences are MGHRA and YSYEKL. Trimming pared 1 base from V and 4 bases from J, leaving 11 bases between. The CDR3 loop reads CASSQGRPSYEQYF. Here the CDR3 DNA reads TGCGCCAGCAGCCAAGGCCGACCGTCATACGAGCAGTACTTC.

There are a few counts of this clonotype. The genes are TRBV7-3 and TRBJ2-7; tentative D call: TRBD1 (5 bases). Trimming left V 2 bases short and J 3 bases short, with 11 bases between. The germline V gene has CDR1 SGHTA and CDR2 FQGTGA. This CDR3 is built from 14 residues. For the CDR3, the DNA is TGTGCCAGCAGCTTAGGTCCAGGGCACTACGAGCAGTACTTC. Translation: CASSLGPGHYEQYF.

This chain links TRBV12-3 or TRBV12-4 with TRBJ1-4; the D is unclear. V lost 8 bases and J 2 bases, leaving 15 bases between the germline ends. CDR3 length: 15 residues. The CDR3 here is CASSPHLGTNEKLFF. CDR3 nucleotides: TGTGCCAGCTCACCCCACCTAGGGACTAATGAAAAACTGTTTTTT.